Listed below are T cell receptor beta chains from one sample, sequenced in a study of blood T cells in healthy people across ages. TCRdb used MiXCR to reprocess the 5' RACE reads, holding one entry per CDR3 protein. The sample consists of 800,000 or so distinct CDR3 sequences, about 46% of them appearing once. Sequencing was performed on blood. Every receptor here comes from a man older than 75 in good health. CDR3s include the opening cysteine and the closing phenylalanine or tryptophan. The D gene is left open where the match is weak. Size values are once, few and many counts, or a class for expanded clones, and some rows have none.

.	TRBV20-1	TRBJ1-1	.	TGCAGTGCTAGCCCGCCTTCTCACAGGGAAATCAACACTGAAGCTTTCTTT	CSASPPSHREINTEAFF
.	TRBV6-2/TRBV6-3	TRBJ2-2	TRBD2	TGTGCCAGCAGCCCGGGCGGGAGCATCCCCGGGGAGCTGTTTTTT	CASSPGGSIPGELFF
.	TRBV29-1	TRBJ1-4	TRBD1	TGCAGCGTCCTAACTACAGGGGCGGAAAAACTGTTTTTT	CSVLTTGAEKLFF
few	TRBV7-2	TRBJ1-4	.	TGTGCCAGCAGCTTGAGCTTTGGTGAAAAACTGTTTTTT	CASSLSFGEKLFF
many	TRBV7-2	TRBJ2-4	.	TGTGCCAGCAGCTTAGGTCCGGGAAACATTCAGTACTTC	CASSLGPGNIQYF
few	TRBV12-3/TRBV12-4	TRBJ2-5	.	TGTGCCAGCAGCCATCCCGGTACTTGGGAGACCCAGTACTTC	CASSHPGTWETQYF
few	TRBV20-1	TRBJ1-2	.	TGCAGTGCCACTACAGAGGACTATGGCTACACCTTC	CSATTEDYGYTF
.	TRBV11-2	TRBJ2-6	.	TGTGCCAGCAGCTCCCCAATGAGCTCTGGGGCCAACGTCCTGACTTTC	CASSSPMSSGANVLTF
.	TRBV12-3/TRBV12-4	TRBJ1-5	.	TGTGCCAGCACCACGGGGCCCATTGGGCAGCCCCAGCATTTT	CASTTGPIGQPQHF
.	TRBV12-3/TRBV12-4	TRBJ2-1	TRBD2	TGTGCCAGCAGTTTAGCCAGCGGGAGATCCAATGAGCAGTTCTTC	CASSLASGRSNEQFF
few	TRBV28	TRBJ2-7	TRBD2	TGTGCCAGCAGTTTCCCCCAGGTAGCGGGGGTCTCCGAGCAGTACTTC	CASSFPQVAGVSEQYF
few	TRBV7-3	TRBJ2-1	.	TGTGCCAGCAGCTTAACGACGGAGGGCCCCTATGAGCAGTTCTTC	CASSLTTEGPYEQFF
few	TRBV28	TRBJ2-3	.	TGTGCCAGCTCCCTAGCGCATATCACAGATACGCAGTATTTT	CASSLAHITDTQYF
.	TRBV5-1	TRBJ1-2	TRBD1	TGCGCCAGCAGCATAGGACAGGGCAGCTACACCTTC	CASSIGQGSYTF
few	TRBV7-8	TRBJ2-7	.	TGTGCCAGCAGCTTAAACTGGGGAGAAGGGAACGAGCAGTACTTC	CASSLNWGEGNEQYF
.	TRBV12-3/TRBV12-4	TRBJ2-1	.	TGTGCCAGCACTTTCCACGGGGAGCAGTTCTTC	CASTFHGEQFF
few	TRBV7-2	TRBJ2-1	TRBD1	TGTGCCAGCAGCTCCGGGACAGGTGTTGGGTCCTACGAGCAGTTCTTC	CASSSGTGVGSYEQFF
.	TRBV6-1	TRBJ2-3	.	TGTGCCAGCAGTGAAGAGGGAAATACGCAGTATTTT	CASSEEGNTQYF
many	TRBV5-1	TRBJ2-3	.	TGCGCCAGCAGCTTGGAGGGGCAACCCAGCACAGATACGCAGTATTTT	CASSLEGQPSTDTQYF
.	TRBV5-1	TRBJ2-2	.	TGCGCCAGCAGCTGGGCCGGACAGCTTAACGCCGGGGAGCTGTTTTTT	CASSWAGQLNAGELFF
.	TRBV28	TRBJ1-1	.	TGTGCCAGCAGTGTGACAGTTCTGAACACTGAAGCTTTCTTT	CASSVTVLNTEAFF
.	TRBV7-3	TRBJ2-6	.	TGTGTCAGCAGCTCACTAAGGACGGTTTCTGGGGCCAACGTCCTGACTTTC	CVSSSLRTVSGANVLTF
few	TRBV4-1	TRBJ2-1	.	TGCGCCAGCAGCCAAGAGGAAGGTAGGGGGAGGCAGTTCTTC	CASSQEEGRGRQFF
.	TRBV7-2	TRBJ2-3	TRBD2	TGTGCCAGCAGCCGAGGACTAGCGGGAACCCCTAGCACAGATACGCAGTATTTT	CASSRGLAGTPSTDTQYF
.	TRBV12-3/TRBV12-4	TRBJ2-1	.	TGTGCCAGCAGTTCCCCTCGCAATGAGCAGTTCTTC	CASSSPRNEQFF
.	TRBV6-6	TRBJ2-7	TRBD1	TGTGCCAGCAACACCGGGACAGGGGGCGAGCAGTACTTC	CASNTGTGGEQYF
.	TRBV12-3/TRBV12-4	TRBJ2-2	.	TGTGCCAGCAGTTTGTATCCCGGGGAGCTGTTTTTT	CASSLYPGELFF
.	TRBV10-3	TRBJ1-1	.	TGTGCCATCAGTGACCCCCGCCTGAACACTGAAGCTTTCTTT	CAISDPRLNTEAFF
.	TRBV24-1	TRBJ2-3	.	TGTGCCACCTCAAGGGGAGAAGGCACAGATACGCAGTATTTT	CATSRGEGTDTQYF
few	TRBV2	TRBJ2-1	.	TGTGCCAGCAGTGACAGGCTCCTGAGGAAGTTCTTC	CASSDRLLRKFF
.	TRBV6-6	TRBJ2-1	.	TGTGCCAGCGTGAGATCCCCTAGGAACTCCTACAATGAGCAGTTCTTC	CASVRSPRNSYNEQFF
.	TRBV15	TRBJ1-5	.	TGTGCCACCAGCAGAGTCGGAGGGGCAGGGAATCAGCCCCAGCATTTT	CATSRVGGAGNQPQHF
.	TRBV12-5	TRBJ2-7	TRBD2	TGTGCTAGTGGATTAGAGGGACTAGTCTACGAGCAGTACTTC	CASGLEGLVYEQYF
.	TRBV6-2/TRBV6-3	TRBJ1-5	.	TGTGCCAGCACCCACAGGAGTCAGCCCCAGCATTTT	CASTHRSQPQHF
few	TRBV20-1	TRBJ1-5	TRBD1	TGCAGTGCCGCCCTCCCCCGGGACAGATATCCTAGCAATCAGCCCCAGCATTTT	CSAALPRDRYPSNQPQHF
few	TRBV18	TRBJ1-2	TRBD1	TGTGCCAGCTCCGACGGGACAGGAGACATTTATGGCTACACCTTC	CASSDGTGDIYGYTF
.	TRBV28	TRBJ2-7	TRBD1	TGTGCCAGCATTACCCCGGGACAGGGCCCCTACGAGCAGTACTTC	CASITPGQGPYEQYF
many	TRBV9	TRBJ2-1	.	TGTGCCAGCAGCGTAGGTCTTCTCAATGAGCAGTTCTTC	CASSVGLLNEQFF
few	TRBV28	TRBJ2-1	.	TGTGCCAGCAGTTTAGTCGGGATAACAACTGACAATGAGCAGTTCTTC	CASSLVGITTDNEQFF
few	TRBV28	TRBJ2-7	TRBD1	TGTGCCAGCAGATCCCCATCAGTTGGGCAGGGGGCCTACGAGCAGTACTTC	CASRSPSVGQGAYEQYF
few	TRBV7-2	TRBJ2-1	.	TGTGCCAGCAGCTTAATCCTAGCGAAGGATGAGCAGTTCTTC	CASSLILAKDEQFF